The 11 T cell receptor beta chains in this list originate from one sample, sequenced in a study of CD8+CD57+ T cells in acquired aplastic anemia. CDR3 and TCR beta VDJ profiling relied on genomic DNA as the template. TCRdb processed the reads anew with MiXCR; each CDR3 protein has one entry. The sample records about 420,000 distinct CDR3 sequences, roughly 68% being singletons. Sequencing was performed on sorted CD4+, CD8+, or CD8+CD57+ T cells (not recorded which) from PBMCs. These receptor sequences come from a human donor in good health, serving as a control.

The table lists this clonotype with a few counts. The DNA for the CDR3 is TGTGCCAGCAGCGTAGCTCAGGGTGCCAACAATGAGCAGTTCTTC. Translating gives CASSVAQGANNEQFF. The chain carries TRBV3-1 and TRBJ2-1, with D tentatively TRBD1 (5 bases). Trimming took off 5 bases at V and 5 bases at J, with 16 bases between the two ends. The CDR3 is 15 residues long. Per germline, CDR1 LGHDT and CDR2 YNNKEL (reference sequence).

This clonotype was found many times. The chain has TRBV20-1 and TRBJ1-6; a possible D gene is TRBD1 (6 bases). CDR1 and CDR2 (germline): DFQATT, SNEGSKA (reference sequence). The V end lost 0 bases, the J end lost 3 bases, and 12 bases lay between the germline ends. The CDR3 length is 16 residues. The CDR3, as DNA: TGCAGTGCTAGAGATCGAGCGGGACACTATAATTCACCCCTCCACTTT. Protein: CSARDRAGHYNSPLHF.

Remarks on this clonotype: One end of the junction does not line up with germline, which may come from a read error. The V and J genes are TRBV9 and TRBJ2-5, with D unclear. The CDR3 extends over 13 amino acids. Germline-derived CDR1 and CDR2 are SGDLS and YYNGEE. This CDR3 is CASSSSLPESQYF. The DNA for the CDR3 is TGTGCCAGCAGCTCCTCACTCCCAGAGAGCCAGTACTTC.

This clonotype was seen a single time. The CDR3 does not end in the conserved phenylalanine or tryptophan, so this is likely a read error. The DNA is left out, because the CDR3 cannot be placed on it with certainty; the CDR3 is given as TCRdb lists it. The genes are TRBV7-2 and TRBJ2-1; the table's TRBD1 call for D was not verified on the DNA. Germline V gives CDR1 SGHTA, CDR2 FQGNSA. With termini counted, the CDR3 has 12 amino acids. The CDR3 sequence is CASSSRMSAQCS.

The V call is TRBV20-1, the J call TRBJ2-3; D may be TRBD2 (6 bases). CDR1 and CDR2 (germline): DFQATT, SNEGSKA (reference sequence). The CDR3 contains 12 residues. V dropped 0 bases and J dropped 13 bases, with 14 bases sitting between them. CDR3 in DNA: TGCAGTGCTAGAGAGGGTAGCGGAGGGGAGTATTTT. It encodes CSAREGSGGEYF.

This clonotype has a count of ten or more. The CDR3 coding sequence is TGTGCCTGCGTAGGGGGCGCATCCTACAATGAGCAGTTCTTC. Translated: CACVGGASYNEQFF. V and J are TRBV12-3 or TRBV12-4 and TRBJ2-1; 7 bases agree with TRBD1. V gave up 11 bases and J gave up 1 base; unmatched junction bases: 8. CDR3 size: 14 residues.

The chain is built from TRBV11-2 and TRBJ1-4; D gene ambiguous. The CDR3 length is 15 residues. Looked up from germline, CDR1 is SGHAT and CDR2 is FQNNGV. The V and J ends lost 0 bases and 4 bases respectively, with 9 bases between them. The CDR3 bases are TGTGCCAGCAGCTTAGACGGACGGATTAATGAAAAACTGTTTTTT. This gives the protein CASSLDGRINEKLFF.

This clonotype was recorded a few times. V usage is TRBV10-2 and J usage is TRBJ1-5, with a weak D call TRBD1 (6 bases). CDR1 is WSHSY and CDR2 is SAAADI in the germline V gene. V lost 3 bases and J lost 5, with 14 bases in between. The length of the CDR3 is 15 residues. CDR3: CASSEVSGTYQPQHF. The CDR3 region has the DNA TGCGCCAGCAGTGAAGTCTCCGGGACATATCAGCCCCAGCATTTT.

Comments on this clonotype: At one end, the junction sequence differs from germline, possibly due to a read error. The rearrangement uses TRBV7-6 and TRBJ2-7, with a possible D match to TRBD2 (5 bases). Germline V gene data show CDR1 as SGHVS and CDR2 as FNYEAQ. The CDR3 is 14 residues long. DNA of the CDR3: TGTGCCAGCAGCTACGGGGTTCGCGATTCACCCCTGCACTTC. Translating it yields CASSYGVRDSPLHF.

The chain joins TRBV5-5 to TRBJ2-1; 10 positions match TRBD2. The CDR3 has 16 amino acids. V was pared by 4 bases and J by 3 bases, with 7 bases of the junction left unmatched. The germline V gene has CDR1 SGHKS and CDR2 YYEKEE (reference sequence). The CDR3 DNA is TGTGCCAGCAGCGCACTAGCGGGGACGTACTACAATGAGCAGTTCTTC. Protein: CASSALAGTYYNEQFF.

The chain recombines TRBV11-1 with TRBJ2-7; tentative D call: TRBD2 (6 bases). Between the trimmed V and J ends, which lost 2 bases and 4 bases, there was a span of 12 bases. Germline V CDR1 and CDR2: SGHAT, FQDESV (reference sequence). The CDR3 is 14 amino acids. CDR3 coding DNA: TGTGCCAGCAGCTTATCGGGCGGGATGTACGAGCAGTACTTC. Protein product: CASSLSGGMYEQYF. Supplemented by reference TRBV11-1 and TRBJ2-7, the full variable domain reads EAEVAQSPRYKITEKSQAVAFWCDPISGHATLYWYRQILGQGPELLVQFQDESVVDDSQLPKDRFSAERLKGVDSTLKIQPAELGDSAMYLCASSLSGGMYEQYFGPGTRLTVT.